There are a few counts of the clone carrying this TCR beta chain. Its antigen is not known. This entry belongs to a study of cytomegalovirus exposure and HLA in healthy donors. General study results and limits: CMV serostatus was the sole immune exposure information available.

The PCR used 60 Vbeta and 13 Jbeta primers. Sequencing was performed with immunoSEQ multiplex PCR; in TCRdb, only in-frame clones are kept and a portion is missing. The data hold some 150,000 clones, with approximately 70% observed a single time. This clonotype was obtained from a human donor in good health. The specimen sequenced was PBMCs.

Here the CDR3 reads CASTTIGVKSGYTF. CDR3 DNA: TGTGCCAGTACCACCATCGGGGTAAAATCCGGCTACACCTTC. J is TRBJ1-2 and V is TRBV19; D call uncertain. Looked up from germline, CDR1 is LNHDA and CDR2 is SQIVND (reference sequence). The V and J ends lost 7 bases and 8 bases respectively, with 20 bases between them. The CDR3 spans 14 residues.